This is a list of T cell receptor beta chains from one sample in a study of human T cells and chemical hapten exposure. A single record per CDR3 protein comes from TCRdb applying MiXCR to the RACE reads. The sample holds hundreds of thousands of distinct CDR3 sequences, roughly 6% seen once. Sequenced material: whole blood, taken in connection with sensitization to the hapten diphenylcyclopropenone (DPC). The receptors shown here come from a young woman with alopecia areata. Some clones in this sample may be carry-over from other donors' samples. The conserved cysteine and the conserved F or W are not part of the CDR3 here. Fields, in order: clone size, V gene, J gene, CDR3 protein. Clone size is given for some rows only: seen once, a few or many times, or a class if the clone is expanded.

clone size: few; V gene: TRBV20-1; J gene: TRBJ2-3; CDR3 protein: SARLTDTQY
clone size: many; V gene: TRBV4-2; J gene: TRBJ2-2; CDR3 protein: ASSQDRRSAGELF
clone size: many; V gene: TRBV4-3; J gene: TRBJ2-5; CDR3 protein: ASSQDGAGARETQY
clone size: many; V gene: TRBV27; J gene: TRBJ1-1; CDR3 protein: ASRTGGFEAF
clone size: few; V gene: TRBV20-1; J gene: TRBJ2-7; CDR3 protein: SGKGGSYEQY
clone size: .; V gene: TRBV5-1; J gene: TRBJ2-5; CDR3 protein: ASNLGAGFQETQY
clone size: few; V gene: TRBV12-3/TRBV12-4; J gene: TRBJ1-2; CDR3 protein: ASSFEINYGYT
clone size: few; V gene: TRBV7-9; J gene: TRBJ2-4; CDR3 protein: ASSLWSGGRNIQY
clone size: many; V gene: TRBV9; J gene: TRBJ1-6; CDR3 protein: ASSVGTAYNSPLH
clone size: .; V gene: TRBV14; J gene: TRBJ1-6; CDR3 protein: ASSNARKGGVSNSPLH
clone size: .; V gene: TRBV6-5; J gene: TRBJ2-7; CDR3 protein: ASSSDRVGYEQY
clone size: few; V gene: TRBV10-2; J gene: TRBJ2-2; CDR3 protein: ASKRVDTGELF
clone size: many; V gene: TRBV6-2/TRBV6-3; J gene: TRBJ1-5; CDR3 protein: ASTMGAGHNQPQH
clone size: .; V gene: TRBV7-2; J gene: TRBJ2-1; CDR3 protein: AGSRDVGGRYNEQF
clone size: few; V gene: TRBV7-8; J gene: TRBJ2-3; CDR3 protein: ASSLVPSGAFTDTQY
clone size: many; V gene: TRBV10-2; J gene: TRBJ2-3; CDR3 protein: ASSEQGGLDTQY
clone size: many; V gene: TRBV28; J gene: TRBJ1-1; CDR3 protein: ASILSGGEAF
clone size: .; V gene: TRBV27; J gene: TRBJ2-7; CDR3 protein: ASSVASGGGSSYEQY
clone size: few; V gene: TRBV14; J gene: TRBJ1-4; CDR3 protein: ASRGQGLGKLF
clone size: few; V gene: TRBV7-8; J gene: TRBJ1-3; CDR3 protein: ASQEGGNTIY
clone size: many; V gene: TRBV6-5; J gene: TRBJ1-2; CDR3 protein: ASSRGQAFYGYT
clone size: many; V gene: TRBV6-2/TRBV6-3; J gene: TRBJ1-1; CDR3 protein: ASSPSVTEAF
clone size: many; V gene: TRBV3-1; J gene: TRBJ1-6; CDR3 protein: ASSQGGLSLH
clone size: many; V gene: TRBV20-1; J gene: TRBJ1-1; CDR3 protein: SAHPQINTEAF
clone size: many; V gene: TRBV12-3/TRBV12-4; J gene: TRBJ1-1; CDR3 protein: ASSPRHGNMNTEAF
clone size: .; V gene: TRBV4-2; J gene: TRBJ2-3; CDR3 protein: ASSQDPGGSGGIDTQY
clone size: many; V gene: TRBV5-1; J gene: TRBJ2-5; CDR3 protein: ASSLEGPTQETQY
clone size: .; V gene: TRBV5-1; J gene: TRBJ2-3; CDR3 protein: ASSAGASTDTQY
clone size: many; V gene: TRBV7-8; J gene: TRBJ1-4; CDR3 protein: ASSLFNEKLF
clone size: .; V gene: TRBV13; J gene: TRBJ2-2; CDR3 protein: ASSTPRGNGELF
clone size: many; V gene: TRBV11-2; J gene: TRBJ2-2; CDR3 protein: ASTNGRPPGTGELF
clone size: many; V gene: TRBV3-1; J gene: TRBJ1-1; CDR3 protein: ASSLRADTEAF
clone size: many; V gene: TRBV29-1; J gene: TRBJ1-1; CDR3 protein: SVEDGVGTNTEAF
clone size: many; V gene: TRBV20-1; J gene: TRBJ1-2; CDR3 protein: SARGASNYGYT
clone size: .; V gene: TRBV7-7; J gene: TRBJ2-2; CDR3 protein: ASSSQVSGGPAGELF
clone size: few; V gene: TRBV6-5; J gene: TRBJ1-2; CDR3 protein: ASSYGILGDYGYT
clone size: few; V gene: TRBV4-3; J gene: TRBJ2-3; CDR3 protein: ASSSGGGRTDTQY
clone size: few; V gene: TRBV7-9; J gene: TRBJ1-6; CDR3 protein: ASSPRGIQQNSPLH
clone size: .; V gene: TRBV28; J gene: TRBJ2-6; CDR3 protein: ASSTGQGGSGANVLT
clone size: .; V gene: TRBV6-6; J gene: TRBJ1-1; CDR3 protein: ASSPSILSPEAF